The 22 T cell receptor beta chains below come from one sample, sequenced in a study of metastatic and nonmetastatic thyroid tumors. No treatment of any kind had been given to any patient before thyroid surgery. TCRdb re-clonotyped the PCR reads through MiXCR. The repertoire holds over 20,000 clones, with around 11% as singletons. What was sequenced was blood. The receptors stem from a female donor with papillary thyroid cancer or a benign thyroid nodule (not recorded which). Some clones in this sample may be carry-over from other donors' samples.

This clone appeared many times. The genes are TRBV27 and TRBJ1-1; tentatively, D is TRBD1 (5 bases). The CDR3 runs 16 residues. Germline loops: CDR1 MNHEY, CDR2 SMNVEV (reference sequence). With 5 bases removed from V and 0 bases from J, the gap between germline ends came to 16 bases. The CDR3 reads CASSADRGIMNTEAFF. The CDR3 nucleotides are TGTGCCAGCAGTGCCGACCGGGGGATAATGAACACTGAAGCTTTCTTT.

This clone turned up a few times. One end of the junction varies from germline; a read error may be responsible. Additional DNA sequences in this sample encode the identical CDR3. The V and J genes are TRBV3-1 and TRBJ2-1; unclear D gene. CDR3 length: 13 amino acids. In germline, CDR1 is LGHDT, CDR2 YNNKEL (reference sequence). The CDR3 protein is CASSQDLVGEQFF. The CDR3 DNA is TGCGCCAGCAGCCAAGATCTAGTCGGTGAGCAGTTCTTC.

This clone was counted many times. This chain connects TRBV12-3 or TRBV12-4 to TRBJ1-1, with no clear D. The CDR3 consists of 14 residues. V was pared by 1 base and J by 0 bases, with 6 bases between. This CDR3 reads CASSLGGMNTEAFF. The CDR3 DNA follows: TGTGCCAGCAGTTTAGGAGGGATGAACACTGAAGCTTTCTTT.

This clone was seen at least ten times. The V and J genes are TRBV24-1 and TRBJ2-1; 9 nucleotides line up with TRBD2. V shed 5 bases and J 11 bases; nucleotides not matched to a gene: 9. The germline V gene encodes CDR1 KGHDR and CDR2 SFDVKD. The CDR3 sequence is 14 residues long. The CDR3 here is CATSVGIAGAQQFF. Written as DNA, the CDR3 is TGTGCCACCAGTGTCGGAATAGCGGGAGCACAGCAGTTCTTC.

In its sample, this clone was seen many times. The genes are TRBV12-3 or TRBV12-4 and TRBJ2-6; tentative D call: TRBD2 (5 bases). The CDR3 sequence is 17 residues long. Trimming shortened V by 6 bases and J by 2 bases, and 17 bases separated the two germline ends. For the CDR3, the DNA is TGTGCCAGCAGCGGACTTCTAACTGTTCCTGGGGCCAACGTCCTGACTTTC. It is translated as CASSGLLTVPGANVLTF.

This clone is medium-sized (0.01 to 0.1%) in the sample. This rearrangement joins TRBV6-5 to TRBJ1-6; 8 nucleotides match TRBD1. After removal of 0 bases from V and 2 bases from J, the junction contained 6 bases not matched to a gene. The CDR3 covers 18 residues. The germline gives CDR1 MNHEY, CDR2 SVGAGI. The CDR3 DNA sequence: TGTGCCAGCAGTTACTCGCGGACAGGGAGGACCTATAATTCACCCCTCCACTTT. It specifies CASSYSRTGRTYNSPLHF.

Ten or more counts support this clone. J is TRBJ1-4 and V is TRBV6-2 or TRBV6-3; D ambiguous. The CDR3 length is 15 residues. Germline V lookup: CDR1 MNHEY, CDR2 SVGEGT. Trimming pared 4 bases from V and 0 bases from J, leaving 9 bases between. The CDR3 DNA sequence: TGTGCCAGCAGTTCCTGGACTGCAACTAATGAAAAACTGTTTTTT. It specifies CASSSWTATNEKLFF.

This clone was detected many times. The chain is built from TRBV3-1 and TRBJ2-5; 8 nucleotides match TRBD1. Trimming removed 2 bases from V and 1 base from J; junction bases left unmatched: 0. CDR3 length equals 14 residues. Germline V lookup: CDR1 LGHDT, CDR2 YNNKEL (reference sequence). Here the CDR3 DNA reads TGTGCCAGCAGCCAACAGGGGGCCCAAGAGACCCAGTACTTC. Protein sequence: CASSQQGAQETQYF.

The sample holds many counts of this clone. V usage is TRBV6-2 or TRBV6-3 and J usage is TRBJ2-3; TRBD2 is a possible D gene (6 bases). CDR3 size: 13 residues. The V gene's germline CDR1 is MNHEY and CDR2 SVGEGT. Trimming left V 10 bases short and J 0 bases short, with 11 bases between. DNA for the CDR3: TGTGCCATCGCGAGCGGGAGCACAGATACGCAGTATTTT. Its translation: CAIASGSTDTQYF.

This clone was seen many times. The chain joins TRBV7-9 to TRBJ2-1; no definite D call. This CDR3 is built from 11 residues. Between the trimmed V and J ends, which lost 1 base and 14 bases, there was a span of 9 bases. The V gene's germline CDR1 is SEHNR and CDR2 FQNEAQ (reference sequence). This CDR3 is CASSLGATEFF. The CDR3, as DNA: TGTGCCAGCAGCTTAGGGGCAACGGAGTTCTTC. Looking up the rest from reference TRBV7-9 and TRBJ2-1 gives the full variable domain: DTGVSQNPRHKITKRGQNVTFRCDPISEHNRLYWYRQTLGQGPEFLTYFQNEAQLEKSRLLSDRFSAERPKGSFSTLEIQRTEQGDSAMYLCASSLGATEFFGPGTRLTVL.

The rearrangement uses TRBV24-1 and TRBJ1-2; tentatively, D is TRBD1 (5 bases). Trimming removed 7 bases from V and 5 bases from J, with 16 bases in between. This CDR3 has 14 amino acids. Per germline, CDR1 KGHDR and CDR2 SFDVKD. As DNA, the CDR3 is TGTGCCACCAGCGGCCGCCGGGAGGGGTATGGCTACACCTTC. Its protein product is CATSGRREGYGYTF.

This clone was detected many times. The chain uses TRBV7-3 and TRBJ2-2; possibly TRBD1 or TRBD2 for D (5 bases each). V was clipped by 6 bases and J by 7 bases, with 9 bases between them. There are 12 residues in the CDR3. Germline V gene sequence: CDR1 SGHTA, CDR2 FQGTGA. The CDR3, as DNA: TGTGCCAGCAGGAGGGGTAACGGGGAGCTGTTTTTT. The encoded protein is CASRRGNGELFF.

This clone was detected many times. Compared with germline, one end of the junction differs, possibly owing to a read error. This chain uses TRBV27 with TRBJ2-2; 8 bases line up with TRBD1. The CDR3 runs to 15 residues. Germline CDR1 MNHEY, CDR2 SMNVEV (reference sequence). Here the CDR3 DNA reads TGTACCAGCAGTACGACAGGGGTAATACCCGGGGAGCTGTTTTTT. Protein sequence: CTSSTTGVIPGELFF.

Remarks on this clone: The junction differs from germline at one of its ends, possibly a read error. The gene calls are TRBV7-2 and TRBJ1-1, with D possibly TRBD1 on 6 matching bases. Germline values: CDR1 SGHTA, CDR2 FQGNSA. This CDR3 has 14 amino acids. The CDR3 coding sequence is TGTGCCGGCAGCTTATGGGGGGCGAGGACTGAAGCTTTCTTT. Its translation is CAGSLWGARTEAFF.

The sample holds a few counts of this clone. The chain is built from TRBV4-3 and TRBJ1-5; D call uncertain. The CDR3 consists of 15 residues. Trimming stripped 0 bases from V and 2 bases from J, with 8 bases between. Germline V gene data show CDR1 as LGHNA and CDR2 as YSLEER. The CDR3, as DNA: TGCGCCAGCAGCCAAGATACGAGGGGCAATCAGCCCCAGCATTTT. It yields the protein CASSQDTRGNQPQHF.

In this sample, this clone turned up once. Just one base apart from a much larger clone, this may be a read error. The chain recombines TRBV11-1 with TRBJ2-7; the D is unclear. The V end was cut by 5 bases, the J end by 2 bases, with 31 bases between. Germline lookup yields CDR1 SGHAT and CDR2 FQDESV (reference sequence). The CDR3 contains 20 residues. CDR3 DNA sequence: TGTGCCAGCAGCGCCTTTAGGACGAAAGGGCCCCAACGGGCCACCTACGAGCAGTACTTC. It specifies CASSAFRTKGPQRATYEQYF. Together with reference TRBV11-1 and TRBJ2-7, the CDR3 gives the full variable domain: EAEVAQSPRYKITEKSQAVAFWCDPISGHATLYWYRQILGQGPELLVQFQDESVVDDSQLPKDRFSAERLKGVDSTLKIQPAELGDSAMYLCASSAFRTKGPQRATYEQYFGPGTRLTVT.

This clone has at least ten counts. The chain couples TRBV4-2 to TRBJ1-4; D perhaps matches TRBD1 (6 bases). V lost 0 bases and J lost 3, with 11 bases in between. Germline assignment: CDR1 LGHNA and CDR2 YNFKEQ. The CDR3 has 16 residues. The CDR3 nucleotides read TGTGCCAGCAGCCAAGATTGGACAGTCCCTAATGAAAAACTGTTTTTT. Protein: CASSQDWTVPNEKLFF.

Concerning this clone itself: A single base separates this from a much larger clone, so it may be a read error. This chain joins TRBV30 and TRBJ2-5; TRBD1 matches 8 bases. The length of the CDR3 is 15 residues. CDR1 GTSNPN and CDR2 SVGIG come from the germline V gene (reference sequence). The CDR3 DNA is TGTGCCTGGAGTGTAATTCCAGGGGGCGCGGAGACCAAGTACTTC. Translation: CAWSVIPGGAETKYF.

This clone has a count of ten or more. The rearrangement uses TRBV29-1 and TRBJ1-2; 8 bases agree with TRBD1. The germline V gene encodes CDR1 SQVTM and CDR2 ANQGSEA. Germline trimming cut 3 bases from V and 5 bases from J; bases unmatched to any gene: 8. The CDR3 runs 14 residues. Here the CDR3 DNA reads TGCAGCGTTGACCGGACAGGGATCTGGTATGGCTACACCTTC. This sequence encodes CSVDRTGIWYGYTF.

To note about this clone: A junction boundary mismatches the germline segment, possibly from a read error. The chain is built from TRBV4-3 and TRBJ2-2, with D perhaps matching TRBD2 (5 bases). Germline V lookup: CDR1 LGHNA, CDR2 YSLEER. The CDR3 spans 13 residues. For the CDR3, the DNA is TGCGCCAGCAGCCCAGAACCCACTGGGGAGATGTTTTTT. Translating gives CASSPEPTGEMFF.

This clone occurred many times. The chain combines TRBV18 with TRBJ1-6; TRBD1 might be the D (5 bases). Per the germline V gene, CDR1 is KGHSH and CDR2 is LQKENI. CDR3 length: 15 residues. Trimming pared 3 bases from V and 5 bases from J, leaving 11 bases between. The CDR3 nucleotides read TGTGCCAGCTCACCGCTGGACAACCATAATTCACCCCTCCACTTT. Translated: CASSPLDNHNSPLHF.

This clone was observed at least ten times. The chain recombines TRBV30 with TRBJ1-6; 7 positions agree with TRBD1. V trimming: 0 bases; J trimming: 7 bases; junction bases outside the gene matches: 9. CDR3 length: 16 amino acids. Per the germline V gene, CDR1 is GTSNPN and CDR2 is SVGIG (reference sequence). CDR3 sequence: CAWSVYAPGQNSPLHF. The CDR3, as DNA: TGTGCCTGGAGTGTATACGCTCCGGGACAGAATTCACCCCTCCACTTT.